Included here is one TCR beta chain sequence, with context. The data were taken from a study of blood T cell repertoires in COVID-19. Study information: T cells, B-cell-depleted T cells, or PBMCs supplied cDNA or gDNA.

This CDR3 contains 15 residues. Germline loops: CDR1 MNHEY, CDR2 SVGEGT. The V gene lost 0 bases and the J gene lost 1 base, with 8 bases spanning the gap. Original processing notes: Nucleated cell number was recorded as an estimate derived from reference gene primer amplification. Method: immunoSEQ multiplex PCR; TCRdb's copy keeps in-frame clones and lacks some. The V and J calls and clone size come from that table; D and trimming were worked out from the DNA. This table has about 190,000 clones, roughly 81% appearing once. Patients of the Seattle cohort, enrolled during active infection, were followed longitudinally.

The TCR originated in a woman of 80 years or more with COVID-19, enrolled during active disease. This sequence joins TRBV6-2 or TRBV6-3 and TRBJ2-3, with D uncertain. Sample: peripheral blood. The CDR3 nucleotides read TGTGCCAGCAGTTACTCCTGGCCTCGCACAGATACGCAGTATTTT. Protein: CASSYSWPRTDTQYF.